This passage covers 26 T cell receptor beta chains from one sample sequenced in a study of STAT5B mutations in CD4+ large granular lymphocyte leukemia. Measured with immunoSEQ multiplex PCR; TCRdb has only the in-frame clones, and not every one. The table lists tens of thousands of clones, approximately 83% of them singletons. Sequencing was done on a sample of CD4+ T cells from blood buffy coats. These receptors came from a human donor in good health.

As for this clone: At one end, the junction sequence differs from germline, possibly due to a read error. V is TRBV28 and J is TRBJ2-7; 10 nucleotides align to TRBD1. CDR1 and CDR2 from the germline V gene are MDHEN and SYDVKM. The CDR3 extends over 15 amino acids. The CDR3 loop reads CASSLSGTGDYEQYF. The CDR3 DNA sequence: TGTGCCAGCAGCTTATCCGGGACAGGGGATTACGAGCAGTACTTC.

The rearrangement joins TRBV29-1 to TRBJ2-3; TRBD2 aligns across 12 bases. Germline CDR1 and CDR2: SQVTM and ANQGSEA. V lost 7 bases, J lost 0 bases, and 8 bases stayed unmatched. The CDR3 covers 16 residues. The CDR3 spells CSGGLAGGVSTDTQYF. The CDR3, as DNA: TGCAGCGGGGGGCTAGCGGGAGGGGTTAGCACAGATACGCAGTATTTT.

The chain carries TRBV6-1 and TRBJ2-7; TRBD1 agrees at 10 bases. The CDR3 extends over 15 amino acids. Germline CDR1 and CDR2: MNHNS and SASEGT. The V segment lost 0 bases and the J segment 1 base; nucleotides outside the gene matches: 0. The CDR3: CASSEAGQGSYEQYF. In DNA form, the CDR3 reads TGTGCCAGCAGTGAAGCGGGACAGGGGTCCTACGAGCAGTACTTC.

This rearrangement joins TRBV11-2 to TRBJ2-4, with TRBD1 matching 8 bases. In germline, CDR1 is SGHAT, CDR2 FQNNGV. This CDR3 has 15 residues. V was pared by 4 bases and J by 8 bases, with 10 bases of the junction left unmatched. The CDR3 DNA follows: TGTGCCAGCAGCTCGCCGGACAGGGCTCGGGACATTCAGTACTTC. This translates into CASSSPDRARDIQYF.

The V gene is TRBV4-3, the J gene TRBJ2-7; 7 nucleotides line up with TRBD2. V gave up 3 bases and J gave up 6 bases; unmatched junction bases: 11. The CDR3 covers 15 residues. CDR1 is LGHNA and CDR2 is YSLEER in the germline V gene. The CDR3 sequence is CASSQRGSGPSEQYF. CDR3 DNA: TGCGCCAGCAGCCAGAGGGGTAGCGGGCCGAGCGAGCAGTACTTC.

The chain carries TRBV28 and TRBJ2-5; 8 positions agree with TRBD1. Trimming at V came to 8 bases and at J to 4 bases, leaving 3 bases not matched to a gene. The CDR3 contains 12 residues. Looked up from germline, CDR1 is MDHEN and CDR2 is SYDVKM. CDR3 loop: CASFDRGETQYF. In nucleotides, the CDR3 is TGTGCCAGCTTCGACAGGGGAGAGACCCAGTACTTC.

This clone has only a few counts. V and J are TRBV2 and TRBJ1-1; no reliable D call. CDR1 is SNHLY, CDR2 FYNNEI, per germline. The CDR3 totals 15 residues. Trimming removed 2 bases from V and 4 bases from J, with 14 bases in between. The CDR3: CASSEQTGRVTEAFF. CDR3 in DNA: TGTGCCAGCAGTGAACAGACCGGGAGGGTCACTGAAGCTTTCTTT.

Worth noting for this clone: Additional DNA sequences in this sample encode the identical CDR3. The chain uses TRBV18 and TRBJ2-3; D might be TRBD2 (6 bases). The CDR3 is made up of 15 amino acids. CDR1 KGHSH and CDR2 LQKENI come from the germline V gene. With 0 bases removed from V and 1 base from J, the gap between germline ends came to 8 bases. The CDR3 sequence: CASSPPTGGTDTQYF. CDR3 in DNA: TGTGCCAGCTCACCACCGACGGGAGGCACAGATACGCAGTATTTT.

This chain uses TRBV9 with TRBJ2-7; 13 positions match TRBD2. The CDR3 is made up of 15 amino acids. Germline assignment: CDR1 SGDLS and CDR2 YYNGEE. V was pared by 2 bases and J by 4 bases, with 3 bases of the junction left unmatched. CDR3 residues: CASSVGTSGAYEQYF. The CDR3 nucleotides are TGTGCCAGCAGCGTCGGGACTAGCGGGGCTTACGAGCAGTACTTC.

In its sample, this clone was seen a few times. The chain combines TRBV7-8 with TRBJ1-1; D gene ambiguous. With 4 bases removed from V and 3 bases from J, the gap between germline ends came to 12 bases. The germline V gene has CDR1 SGHVS and CDR2 FQNEAQ. This CDR3 is 14 amino acids long. The CDR3 is CASSSPTRDTEAFF. For the CDR3, the DNA is TGTGCCAGCAGCTCTCCGACCCGTGACACTGAAGCTTTCTTT.

This sequence joins TRBV9 and TRBJ2-3; 13 bases map to TRBD2. The CDR3 is 17 amino acids. The V gene's germline CDR1 is SGDLS and CDR2 YYNGEE. Losses at the gene ends were 2 bases for V and 3 bases for J; bases not matched to a gene: 6. The CDR3 DNA is TGTGCCAGCAGCGTGCAGGGACTAGCGGGAAAAACAGATACGCAGTATTTT. Residues: CASSVQGLAGKTDTQYF. The full variable domain, in which reference TRBV9 and TRBJ2-3 provide the parts outside the CDR3, is DSGVTQTPKHLITATGQRVTLRCSPRSGDLSVYWYQQSLDQGLQFLIQYYNGEERAKGNILERFSAQQFPDLHSELNLSSLELGDSALYFCASSVQGLAGKTDTQYFGPGTRLTVL.

Concerning this clone itself: Germline is not matched at one junction end, which may reflect a read error. The same CDR3 arises from other DNA sequences in this sample as well. This chain joins TRBV29-1 and TRBJ1-2; D gene unclear. The CDR3 runs to 12 residues. The germline gives CDR1 SQVTM, CDR2 ANQGSEA. CDR3 in amino acids: CSVPFQNYGYTF. The CDR3 DNA reads as TGCAGCGTGCCCTTCCAGAACTACGGCTACACCTTC.

The chain carries TRBV27 and TRBJ2-6; D is ambiguous. Germline lookup yields CDR1 MNHEY and CDR2 SMNVEV (reference sequence). Trimming shortened V by 2 bases and J by 2 bases, and 1 base separated the two germline ends. The CDR3 contains 13 residues. CDR3 DNA sequence: TGTGCCAGCAGTTTAGCTGGGGCCAACGTCCTGACTTTC. Translating gives CASSLAGANVLTF. The variable domain in full, completed from reference TRBV27 and TRBJ2-6, reads EAQVTQNPRYLITVTGKKLTVTCSQNMNHEYMSWYRQDPGLGLRQIYYSMNVEVTDKGDVPEGYKVSRKEKRNFPLILESPSPNQTSLYFCASSLAGANVLTFGAGSRLTVL.

The count of this clone is one. V gene TRBV7-9 combines with J gene TRBJ2-1, with D tentatively TRBD1 or TRBD2 (5 bases each). The CDR3 runs 14 residues. Germline V gives CDR1 SEHNR, CDR2 FQNEAQ (reference sequence). With 9 bases removed from V and 3 bases from J, the gap between germline ends came to 15 bases. The CDR3 DNA is TGTGCCAGTAGAGGGGACGGTGACTACAATGAGCAGTTCTTC. As protein: CASRGDGDYNEQFF.

The rearrangement links TRBV11-3 to TRBJ1-3; no clear D gene. This CDR3 is 15 amino acids long. The V end lost 3 bases, the J end lost 0 bases, and 9 bases lay between the germline ends. Germline V gives CDR1 SGHNT, CDR2 YENEEA. CDR3 sequence (DNA): TGTGCCAGCAGCTTCGGCTCGAGCTCTGGAAACACCATATATTTT. Protein: CASSFGSSSGNTIYF.

This sequence joins TRBV5-5 and TRBJ2-7, with D possibly TRBD1 on 5 matching bases. CDR1 and CDR2 from the germline V gene are SGHKS and YYEKEE (reference sequence). The CDR3 consists of 13 residues. V was trimmed by 3 bases and J by 1 base, leaving 8 bases between them. CDR3 DNA: TGTGCCAGCAGCTCGACAGTTTCCTACGAGCAGTACTTC. This sequence encodes CASSSTVSYEQYF.

The J gene is TRBJ1-5, the V gene TRBV19; 8 bases are shared with TRBD1. The germline V gene encodes CDR1 LNHDA and CDR2 SQIVND (reference sequence). Trimming at V came to 0 bases and at J to 3 bases, leaving 4 bases not matched to a gene. There are 16 residues in the CDR3. Here the CDR3 reads CASSIEDRGFNQPQHF. The CDR3 DNA reads TGTGCCAGTAGTATAGAAGACAGGGGTTTCAATCAGCCCCAGCATTTT.

The chain carries TRBV5-1 and TRBJ2-5; D gene ambiguous. Between the trimmed V and J ends, which lost 0 bases and 1 base, there was a span of 13 bases. CDR1 SGHRS and CDR2 YFSETQ come from the germline V gene. This CDR3 spans 16 amino acids. CDR3 nucleotide sequence: TGCGCCAGCAGCTTGGTTGGAGAAGAGCCCCAAGAGACCCAGTACTTC. It codes for CASSLVGEEPQETQYF.

The V gene is TRBV11-3, the J gene TRBJ2-1; weak D call: TRBD2 (5 bases). The CDR3 contains 13 residues. The V end was cut by 3 bases, the J end by 5 bases, with 8 bases between. Germline V gene sequence: CDR1 SGHNT, CDR2 YENEEA. The CDR3 coding sequence is TGTGCCAGCAGCTTGAGGGCCCACAATGAGCAGTTCTTC. This translates into CASSLRAHNEQFF.

This clone has a handful of counts. The chain is built from TRBV19 and TRBJ2-1, with D perhaps TRBD2 (6 bases). V lost 4 bases and J 1 base, leaving 14 bases between the germline ends. The CDR3 loop spans 16 amino acids. The germline CDR1 and CDR2 sequences are LNHDA and SQIVND (reference sequence). CDR3 sequence (DNA): TGTGCCAGTAGTAGCCAAGGCGGGGATTCCTACAATGAGCAGTTCTTC. Its protein product is CASSSQGGDSYNEQFF.

The chain joins TRBV27 to TRBJ2-2; possibly TRBD2 for D (5 bases). The CDR3 consists of 16 residues. Germline V gene data show CDR1 as MNHEY and CDR2 as SMNVEV (reference sequence). V lost 7 bases, J lost 1 base, and 16 bases lay in between. The CDR3 is CASKKGMAGNTGELFF. The CDR3 DNA follows: TGTGCCAGCAAAAAGGGAATGGCGGGGAACACCGGGGAGCTGTTTTTT.

This chain joins TRBV25-1 and TRBJ2-5; 11 nucleotides align to TRBD2. CDR3 length: 17 residues. The V segment lost 1 base and the J segment 2 bases; nucleotides outside the gene matches: 6. The germline V gene encodes CDR1 MGHDK and CDR2 SYGVNS. The CDR3 nucleotides are TGTGCCAGCAGTGAATTTAGCGGGAGGGCAGGGCAAGAGACCCAGTACTTC. Its translation: CASSEFSGRAGQETQYF.

This sequence joins TRBV10-1 and TRBJ2-1; D unresolved. Per germline, CDR1 WNHNN and CDR2 SYGVQD (reference sequence). The V gene lost 0 bases and the J gene lost 4 bases, with 7 bases spanning the gap. CDR3 length: 14 amino acids. CDR3 region: CASSESPGYNEQFF. The DNA for the CDR3 is TGCGCCAGCAGTGAGTCACCCGGATACAATGAGCAGTTCTTC.

The chain employs TRBV6-5 and TRBJ1-4; no clear D gene. The CDR3 sequence is 13 residues long. V was clipped by 7 bases and J by 0 bases, with 6 bases between them. CDR1 and CDR2 (germline): MNHEY, SVGAGI. The CDR3 loop reads CASTGTTNEKLFF. The CDR3 bases are TGTGCCAGCACGGGGACAACTAATGAAAAACTGTTTTTT.

This clone was counted once. V and J are TRBV25-1 and TRBJ1-2; D gene unclear. This CDR3 contains 12 residues. Trimming stripped 6 bases from V and 0 bases from J, with 5 bases between. CDR1 MGHDK and CDR2 SYGVNS come from the germline V gene. DNA of the CDR3: TGTGCCAGCAGGGGATCTAACTATGGCTACACCTTC. Translation gives CASRGSNYGYTF.

The chain has TRBV9 and TRBJ2-3; a possible D gene is TRBD1 (5 bases). Germline CDR1 SGDLS, CDR2 YYNGEE. The CDR3 has 13 residues. V dropped 8 bases and J dropped 0 bases, with 10 bases sitting between them. The CDR3 loop reads CASGAGSTDTQYF. Here the CDR3 DNA reads TGTGCCAGTGGAGCAGGGAGCACAGATACGCAGTATTTT. Full variable domain (outside the CDR3, taken from reference TRBV9 and TRBJ2-3): DSGVTQTPKHLITATGQRVTLRCSPRSGDLSVYWYQQSLDQGLQFLIQYYNGEERAKGNILERFSAQQFPDLHSELNLSSLELGDSALYFCASGAGSTDTQYFGPGTRLTVL.